This record covers a single T cell receptor beta chain. Germline-derived CDR1 and CDR2 are SNHLY and FYNNEI. The CDR3 extends over 15 amino acids. The V gene end was trimmed by 4 bases and the J gene end by 4 bases; junction bases not matched to a gene: 10. Sequenced by immunoSEQ multiplex PCR; TCRdb stores in-frame clones only, minus some. In the table there are 2 million to 2.5 million clones, 90% to 97% of which are singletons. CD4+ cells yielded CD45RA+ naive and CD45RA-negative memory subsets. The data were taken from a study of shared clonotypes between healthy human individuals. The receptor comes from a man aged 18 to 29 in good health. The J gene is TRBJ2-7, the V gene TRBV2; TRBD2 aligns across 7 bases. The specimen sequenced was naive CD4+ T cells sorted from blood. Noted subset: CD45RA+ positively selected. The CDR3 spells CASSVGRGTPYEQYF. In DNA, the CDR3 is TGTGCCAGCAGTGTCGGGCGGGGGACTCCTTACGAGCAGTACTTC. Filled out from reference TRBV2 and TRBJ2-7, the complete variable domain reads EPEVTQTPSHQVTQMGQEVILRCVPISNHLYFYWYRQILGQKVEFLVSFYNNEISEKSEIFDDQFSVERPDGSNFTLKIRSTKLEDSAMYFCASSVGRGTPYEQYFGPGTRLTVT.